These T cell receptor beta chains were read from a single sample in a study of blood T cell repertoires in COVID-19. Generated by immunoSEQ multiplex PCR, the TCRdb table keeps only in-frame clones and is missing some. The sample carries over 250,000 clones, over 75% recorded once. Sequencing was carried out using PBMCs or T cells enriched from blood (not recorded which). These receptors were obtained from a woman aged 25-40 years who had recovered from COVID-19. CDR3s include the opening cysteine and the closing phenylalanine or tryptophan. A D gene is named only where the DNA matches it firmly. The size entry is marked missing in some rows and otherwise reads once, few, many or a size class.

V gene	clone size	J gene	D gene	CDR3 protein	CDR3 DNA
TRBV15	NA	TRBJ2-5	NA	CATSRDRGGEETQYF	TGTGCCACCAGCAGAGATCGTGGGGGCGAGGAGACCCAGTACTTC
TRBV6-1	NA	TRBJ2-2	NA	CASSERVFAENTGELFF	TGTGCCAGCAGTGAACGGGTTTTCGCAGAGAACACCGGGGAGCTGTTTTTT
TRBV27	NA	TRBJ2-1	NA	CASTSGYPGWNEQFF	TGTGCCAGCACCTCAGGATACCCAGGATGGAATGAGCAGTTCTTC
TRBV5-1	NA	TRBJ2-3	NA	CASSFADTQYF	TGCGCCAGCAGCTTCGCAGATACGCAGTATTTT
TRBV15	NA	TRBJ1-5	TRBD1	CATSRATGEYNQPQHF	TGTGCCACCAGCAGAGCTACAGGGGAGTACAATCAGCCCCAGCATTTT
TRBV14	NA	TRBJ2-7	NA	CASSQDVREQYF	TGTGCCAGCAGCCAAGATGTGAGGGAGCAGTACTTC
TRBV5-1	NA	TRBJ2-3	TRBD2	CASSWPGTSGGEDTQYF	TGCGCCAGCAGCTGGCCCGGGACTAGCGGGGGAGAAGATACGCAGTATTTT
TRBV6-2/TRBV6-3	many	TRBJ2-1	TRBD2	CASSPRPRDYQGEQFF	TGTGCCAGCAGCCCCCGGCCCCGGGACTACCAAGGGGAGCAGTTCTTC
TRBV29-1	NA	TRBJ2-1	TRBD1	CSVAYRGAYNEQFF	TGCAGCGTTGCGTACAGGGGCGCCTACAATGAGCAGTTCTTC
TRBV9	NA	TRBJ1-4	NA	CASSDSGNEKLFF	TGTGCCAGCAGCGACTCAGGGAATGAAAAACTGTTTTTT
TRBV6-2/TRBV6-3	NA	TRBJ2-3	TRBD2	CASSYPVGGGADTQYF	TGTGCCAGCAGTTATCCCGTTGGCGGGGGGGCAGATACGCAGTATTTT
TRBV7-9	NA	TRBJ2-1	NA	CASSITGSSYNEQFF	TGTGCCAGCAGCATAACAGGGAGCTCCTACAATGAGCAGTTCTTC
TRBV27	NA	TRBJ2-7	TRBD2	CASSLSVRGYEQYF	TGTGCCAGCAGTTTAAGCGTGCGGGGGTACGAGCAGTACTTC
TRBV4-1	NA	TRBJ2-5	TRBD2	CASSGGTSGRKTQYF	TGCGCCAGCAGCGGGGGGACTAGCGGGAGAAAGACCCAGTACTTC
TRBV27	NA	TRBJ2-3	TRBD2	CASSLSLAASDTQYF	TGTGCCAGCAGTTTATCTCTAGCGGCCTCAGATACGCAGTATTTT
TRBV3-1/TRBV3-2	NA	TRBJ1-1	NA	CASSRVNTEAFF	TGTGCCAGCAGCCGCGTGAACACTGAAGCTTTCTTT
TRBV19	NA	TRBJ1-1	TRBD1	CASADRTGNTEAFF	TGTGCCAGTGCCGACCGGACAGGAAACACTGAAGCTTTCTTT
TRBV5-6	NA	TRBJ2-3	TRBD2	CASSSRSTSGGDVTDTQYF	TGTGCCAGCAGCTCCCGGTCGACTAGCGGGGGGGATGTCACAGATACGCAGTATTTT
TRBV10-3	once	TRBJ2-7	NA	CAISAEGANSYEQYF	TGTGCCATCAGTGCAGAGGGCGCGAACTCCTACGAGCAGTACTTC
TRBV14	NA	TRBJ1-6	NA	CASSHPTGNSPLHF	TGTGCCAGCAGCCATCCCACAGGGAATTCACCCCTCCACTTT
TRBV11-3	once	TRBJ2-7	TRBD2	CASSLAGGAHEQYF	TGTGCCAGCAGCTTAGCGGGAGGTGCACACGAGCAGTACTTC
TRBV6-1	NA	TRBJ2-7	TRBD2	CASSEWTSGGAYEQYF	TGTGCCAGCAGTGAATGGACTAGCGGGGGGGCCTACGAGCAGTACTTC
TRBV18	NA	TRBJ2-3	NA	CASSPDLPLSTDTQYF	TGTGCCAGCTCACCAGATCTGCCACTTAGCACAGATACGCAGTATTTT
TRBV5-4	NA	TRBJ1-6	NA	CASSLDRPNSPLHF	TGTGCCAGCAGCTTGGACAGACCCAATTCACCCCTCCACTTT
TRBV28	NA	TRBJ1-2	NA	CASSFVTDPNYGYTF	TGTGCCAGCAGTTTCGTTACAGATCCTAACTATGGCTACACCTTC
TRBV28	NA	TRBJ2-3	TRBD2	CATVPAGGLDTQYF	TGTGCCACCGTCCCTGCGGGAGGTCTAGATACGCAGTATTTT
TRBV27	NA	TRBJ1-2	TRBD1	CASSLSRTGGRGYTF	TGTGCCAGCAGTTTATCAAGGACAGGGGGCCGTGGCTACACCTTC
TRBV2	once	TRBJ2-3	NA	CASSEERLGSTDTQYF	TGTGCCAGCAGTGAAGAGCGACTAGGTAGCACAGATACGCAGTATTTT
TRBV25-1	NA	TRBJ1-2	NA	CASSEWGTNYGYTF	TGTGCCAGCAGTGAATGGGGCACTAACTATGGCTACACCTTC
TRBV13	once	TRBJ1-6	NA	CASSLNRLRSPLHF	TGTGCCAGCAGCTTAAACAGGTTAAGGTCACCCCTCCACTTT
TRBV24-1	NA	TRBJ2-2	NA	CATSGSPLTGHFVELFF	TGTGCCACCAGTGGGTCCCCCCTCACGGGACATTTCGTGGAGCTGTTTTTT
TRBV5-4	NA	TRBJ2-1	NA	CASSEGLGTYNEQFF	TGTGCCAGCAGCGAGGGACTGGGTACTTACAATGAGCAGTTCTTC
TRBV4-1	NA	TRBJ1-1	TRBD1	CASSQGGTGNVMNTEAFF	TGCGCCAGCAGCCAGGGTGGGACAGGGAACGTTATGAACACTGAAGCTTTCTTT